What follows are 32 T cell receptor beta chains derived from one specimen sequenced in a study of T cells in Graves' hyperthyroidism and ophthalmopathy. RNA transcripts gave rise to amplified TCR beta CDR3 regions. In the first-round RT-PCR of the TCR CDR3, the HTBI primer set was used. TCRdb independently ran MiXCR on the multiplex PCR reads; one entry per CDR3 protein. The sample consists of about 480,000 distinct CDR3 sequences, over 13% of them appearing once. The specimen was blood. These receptor sequences come from a woman under 30 with Graves' hyperthyroidism.

About this clonotype: The germline gene is not matched at one end of the junction; a read error may be the cause. The rearrangement links TRBV7-3 to TRBJ1-3; D is unclear. CDR1 and CDR2 (germline): SGHTA, FQGTGA. The CDR3 totals 15 residues. In nucleotides, the CDR3 is TGTGCCAGCAGCTTTAGTGCGGAACCTGGAAACAGCATATATTTT. Translated: CASSFSAEPGNSIYF.

The chain uses TRBV19 and TRBJ1-4; a weak D match, TRBD1 (5 bases). CDR1 is LNHDA, CDR2 SQIVND, per germline (reference sequence). The V end lost 3 bases, the J end lost 4 bases, and 27 bases lay between the germline ends. This CDR3 comprises 20 residues. DNA for the CDR3: TGTGCCAGTAGTATCCCGTTAGTCCAGGGCCCTCGGAGGGGTAATGAAAAACTGTTTTTT. Encoded protein: CASSIPLVQGPRRGNEKLFF.

Regarding this clonotype: A much larger clone lies one base from this, so it may be a read error. The gene calls are TRBV2 and TRBJ1-1; D is possibly TRBD1 (5 bases). This CDR3 has 12 residues. V lost 4 bases and J lost 7, with 10 bases in between. CDR1 SNHLY and CDR2 FYNNEI come from the germline V gene. The CDR3 DNA sequence: TGTGCCAGCAGTGTCGACAGAAGTGAAGCTTTCTTT. Amino acid sequence: CASSVDRSEAFF. The whole variable domain, remainder taken from reference TRBV2 and TRBJ1-1, is EPEVTQTPSHQVTQMGQEVILRCVPISNHLYFYWYRQILGQKVEFLVSFYNNEISEKSEIFDDQFSVERPDGSNFTLKIRSTKLEDSAMYFCASSVDRSEAFFGQGTRLTVV.

This clonotype showed up many times. V is TRBV2 and J is TRBJ1-2; D is unresolved. CDR1 and CDR2 from the germline V gene are SNHLY and FYNNEI. V dropped 6 bases and J dropped 7 bases, with 15 bases sitting between them. The CDR3 contains 13 residues. The DNA of the CDR3 is TGTGCCAGCAGCGGACTCAGCTCCGGTGGCTACACCTTC. Translation: CASSGLSSGGYTF.

This clonotype was observed at least ten times. This chain links TRBV19 with TRBJ2-7; D remains unclear. V gave up 3 bases and J gave up 6 bases, with 15 bases separating them. CDR1 is LNHDA and CDR2 is SQIVND in the germline V gene (reference sequence). CDR3 length: 14 amino acids. The CDR3 nucleotides read TGTGCCAGTAGTATTGCCCCCCGGAGAGGCGAGCAGTACTTC. Translation gives CASSIAPRRGEQYF.

This clonotype has at least ten counts. The chain couples TRBV20-1 to TRBJ2-2; 8 bases align to TRBD2. The CDR3 sequence is 14 residues long. Germline loops: CDR1 DFQATT, CDR2 SNEGSKA (reference sequence). The V gene end was trimmed by 6 bases and the J gene end by 5 bases; junction bases not matched to a gene: 8. The DNA for the CDR3 is TGCAGTGCCCAGTCGGGAGGGGGAACCGGGGAGCTGTTTTTT. This encodes CSAQSGGGTGELFF.

The chain carries TRBV7-3 and TRBJ1-5; 11 nucleotides match TRBD1. The CDR3 is 15 amino acids. Germline-derived CDR1 and CDR2 are SGHTA and FQGTGA. V was pared by 5 bases and J by 7 bases, with 7 bases of the junction left unmatched. CDR3 protein: CASSPGGTGGQPQHF. The CDR3 coding sequence is TGTGCCAGCAGCCCAGGCGGGACAGGGGGGCAGCCCCAGCATTTT.

Written as DNA, the CDR3 is TGTGCCAGCAGCCAATTTGCGGGAGACTTCTACAATGAGCAGTTCTTC. Translated: CASSQFAGDFYNEQFF. V and J are TRBV3-1 and TRBJ2-1; 7 bases are a match to TRBD2. Germline-derived CDR1 and CDR2 are LGHDT and YNNKEL (reference sequence). CDR3 size: 16 residues. V lost 2 bases, J lost 3 bases, and 7 bases stayed unmatched.

This clonotype was counted many times. V gene TRBV30 combines with J gene TRBJ1-6; 12 bases fit TRBD1. The germline V gene encodes CDR1 GTSNPN and CDR2 SVGIG (reference sequence). The CDR3 length is 15 residues. After removal of 3 bases from V and 7 bases from J, the junction contained 4 bases not matched to a gene. The CDR3 DNA is TGTGCCTGGAGGGGACAGGGGGCTGGGAATTCACCCCTCCACTTT. Translated: CAWRGQGAGNSPLHF.

The chain has TRBV13 and TRBJ2-1; 16 nucleotides line up with TRBD2. The germline V gene encodes CDR1 PRHDT and CDR2 FYEKMQ (reference sequence). V lost 4 bases to trimming and J lost 10 bases; unmatched junction nucleotides: 7. The length of the CDR3 is 16 residues. The CDR3 DNA follows: TGTGCCAGCAGCTCCCCGGGACTAGCGGGAGGGGGAGAGCAGTTCTTC. This encodes CASSSPGLAGGGEQFF.

This clonotype showed up many times. This chain connects TRBV20-1 to TRBJ2-1; D could derive from TRBD1 or TRBD2 (5 bases each). Trimming shortened V by 5 bases and J by 5 bases, and 19 bases separated the two germline ends. Germline assignment: CDR1 DFQATT and CDR2 SNEGSKA (reference sequence). The CDR3 is 15 residues long. CDR3 region: CSAHPMEETDNEQFF. As DNA, the CDR3 is TGCAGTGCTCACCCCATGGAGGAGACAGACAATGAGCAGTTCTTC.

This clonotype was recorded at least ten times. One junction end does not reproduce the germline sequence, and a read error may be involved. The chain uses TRBV5-1 and TRBJ2-5; D is unclear. Germline V gives CDR1 SGHRS, CDR2 YFSETQ. This CDR3 is built from 13 residues. The CDR3 is CASSFGLQETQYF. In DNA form, the CDR3 reads TGTGCCAGCAGTTTCGGGCTCCAAGAGACCCAGTACTTC.

This rearrangement joins TRBV5-1 to TRBJ1-5, with TRBD1 matching over 10 bases. The CDR3 totals 15 residues. The V gene's germline CDR1 is SGHRS and CDR2 YFSETQ. Unmatched junction bases numbered 2, after V lost 3 bases and J lost 2 bases. The CDR3 DNA reads TGCGCCAGCAGCTCGACAGGGGGCCGCAATCAGCCCCAGCATTTT. Translated: CASSSTGGRNQPQHF. Looking up the rest from reference TRBV5-1 and TRBJ1-5 gives the full variable domain: KAGVTQTPRYLIKTRGQQVTLSCSPISGHRSVSWYQQTPGQGLQFLFEYFSETQRNKGNFPGRFSGRQFSNSRSEMNVSTLELGDSALYLCASSSTGGRNQPQHFGDGTRLSIL.

This clonotype was picked up a small number of times. V is TRBV5-1 and J is TRBJ1-1, with a weak D call TRBD1 (5 bases). This CDR3 is built from 13 residues. V lost 7 bases and J 4 bases, leaving 14 bases between the germline ends. Germline assignment: CDR1 SGHRS and CDR2 YFSETQ. DNA of the CDR3: TGCGCCAGCTCTCCCTACAGGACCACTGAAGCTTTCTTT. Its protein product is CASSPYRTTEAFF.

This chain joins TRBV7-2 and TRBJ2-7, with D perhaps TRBD2 (5 bases). The CDR3 is 15 amino acids. CDR1 is SGHTA, CDR2 FQGNSA, per germline. The ends were cut back, 3 bases at V and 2 bases at J, with 14 bases in the middle. The CDR3 sequence: CASSFQGRTAYEQYF. The CDR3 DNA is TGTGCCAGCAGCTTCCAAGGACGGACTGCCTACGAGCAGTACTTC.

The V gene is TRBV20-1, the J gene TRBJ1-2; 8 positions agree with TRBD1. J gave up 3 bases and V 6 bases, and 3 bases lay outside the gene matches. The CDR3 is 12 amino acids. CDR1 is DFQATT and CDR2 is SNEGSKA in the germline V gene (reference sequence). CDR3 coding DNA: TGCAGTGCCTCGGACAGGGACTATGGCTACACCTTC. Its translation is CSASDRDYGYTF.

The chain employs TRBV5-1 and TRBJ2-1; tentative D call: TRBD2 (7 bases). The ends were cut back, 0 bases at V and 7 bases at J, with 14 bases in the middle. Germline V CDR1 and CDR2: SGHRS, YFSETQ. This CDR3 is 15 amino acids long. CDR3 residues: CASSLDNGGTNEQFF. Written as DNA, the CDR3 is TGCGCCAGCAGCTTGGATAACGGGGGGACAAATGAGCAGTTCTTC.

This clonotype was observed a handful of times. The chain uses TRBV20-1 and TRBJ2-3; the D gene is possibly TRBD2 (6 bases). Per the germline V gene, CDR1 is DFQATT and CDR2 is SNEGSKA (reference sequence). Deletions cut 4 bases from V and 0 bases from J, with 17 bases between. The CDR3 extends over 16 amino acids. The CDR3 DNA reads as TGCAGTGCTAACCCCAGAGCGGGTTCTAGCACAGATACGCAGTATTTT. This encodes CSANPRAGSSTDTQYF.

V usage is TRBV5-6 and J usage is TRBJ1-5; D is ambiguous. Trimming removed 2 bases at V and 5 bases at J, with 26 bases between. Germline V gene lookup returns CDR1 SGHDT and CDR2 YYEEEE. This CDR3 has 19 residues. CDR3 nucleotide sequence: TGTGCCAGCAGCTTAGTTCTAAGCACAGACGACTGGGAGGATCAGCCCCAGCATTTT. Its protein product is CASSLVLSTDDWEDQPQHF. The whole variable domain, filled in from reference TRBV5-6 and TRBJ1-5, reads DAGVTQSPTHLIKTRGQQVTLRCSPKSGHDTVSWYQQALGQGPQFIFQYYEEEERQRGNFPDRFSGHQFPNYSSELNVNALLLGDSALYLCASSLVLSTDDWEDQPQHFGDGTRLSIL.

The table lists this clonotype with many counts. The chain is built from TRBV6-1 and TRBJ2-1, with 10 bases identical to TRBD2. V shed 8 bases, J shed 7 bases, and the junction held 11 bases outside the gene matches. CDR1 and CDR2 from the germline V gene are MNHNS and SASEGT. The CDR3 covers 15 residues. The CDR3 region has the DNA TGTGCCAGCCTAGGGGAGACTAGCGGGCTAAATGAGCAGTTCTTC. It yields the protein CASLGETSGLNEQFF.

This clonotype occurred a few times. The CDR3 is CASSWGPEQYF. CDR3 nucleotides: TGTGCCAGCAGCTGGGGACCAGAGCAGTACTTC. This sequence joins TRBV11-2 and TRBJ2-7; D may be TRBD1 or TRBD2 (5 bases each). The germline V and J ends were trimmed by 4 bases and 7 bases, with 8 bases remaining between them. Germline V gene data show CDR1 as SGHAT and CDR2 as FQNNGV. The CDR3 totals 11 residues.

V is TRBV12-3 or TRBV12-4 and J is TRBJ2-7; D gene uncertain. Trimming pared 8 bases from V and 4 bases from J, leaving 15 bases between. This CDR3 is built from 13 residues. The CDR3 DNA reads as TGTGCCAGCGGGCAGTTGGGATCTTACGAGCAGTACGTC. It codes for CASGQLGSYEQYV.

This clonotype was picked up a small number of times. This sequence joins TRBV6-1 and TRBJ2-1, with 7 bases lining up with TRBD2. This CDR3 is 16 amino acids long. Per the germline V gene, CDR1 is MNHNS and CDR2 is SASEGT. With V trimmed by 0 bases and J by 3 bases, 5 bases remained unmatched. The CDR3 sequence: CASSEAVLAVYNEQFF. The CDR3, as DNA: TGTGCCAGCAGTGAAGCAGTGCTAGCGGTCTACAATGAGCAGTTCTTC.

The V gene is TRBV18, the J gene TRBJ2-5; 8 bases are shared with TRBD2. The CDR3 extends over 15 amino acids. Trimming took 3 bases from V and 2 from J; bases not matched to a gene: 5. Germline V gene sequence: CDR1 KGHSH, CDR2 LQKENI. The CDR3 DNA follows: TGTGCCAGCTCACCCTTGCGGGGGGCACAAGAGACCCAGTACTTC. Its protein is CASSPLRGAQETQYF.

This clonotype was found a few times. The V call is TRBV7-8, the J call TRBJ2-1; 10 bases line up with TRBD2. The V segment lost 6 bases and the J segment 2 bases; nucleotides outside the gene matches: 4. The CDR3 runs 15 residues. Germline assignment: CDR1 SGHVS and CDR2 FQNEAQ. CDR3 nucleotides: TGTGCCAGCAGGGCACTAGCGGGGACCTACAATGAGCAGTTCTTC. Translation gives CASRALAGTYNEQFF. Together with reference TRBV7-8 and TRBJ2-1, the CDR3 gives the full variable domain: GAGVSQSPRYKVAKRGQDVALRCDPISGHVSLFWYQQALGQGPEFLTYFQNEAQLDKSGLPSDRFFAERPEGSVSTLKIQRTQQEDSAVYLCASRALAGTYNEQFFGPGTRLTVL.

This chain connects TRBV18 to TRBJ1-5; D gene uncertain. The length of the CDR3 is 14 residues. Trimming took off 2 bases at V and 2 bases at J, with 7 bases between the two ends. The germline CDR1 and CDR2 sequences are KGHSH and LQKENI. The CDR3, as DNA: TGTGCCAGCTCACCATTTGAGGGCAATCAGCCCCAGCATTTT. Amino acids: CASSPFEGNQPQHF.

This clonotype was observed many times. The rearrangement links TRBV15 to TRBJ1-3, with D tentatively TRBD1 (5 bases). CDR1 LNHNV and CDR2 YYDKDF come from the germline V gene (reference sequence). V was shortened by 5 bases and J by 0 bases, with 17 bases between the two germline ends. This CDR3 is 17 amino acids long. The CDR3 DNA sequence: TGTGCCACCAGCGGCCAACAGGCCCTCGTCTCTGGAAACACCATATATTTT. It specifies CATSGQQALVSGNTIYF.

This chain joins TRBV30 and TRBJ1-1; a possible D gene is TRBD1 (5 bases). V dropped 4 bases and J dropped 5 bases, with 14 bases sitting between them. This CDR3 has 13 amino acids. The germline gives CDR1 GTSNPN, CDR2 SVGIG (reference sequence). The CDR3 region is CAWTGGRWTEAFF. CDR3 DNA: TGTGCCTGGACGGGGGGTCGGTGGACTGAAGCTTTCTTT.

This clonotype occurred many times. V and J are TRBV12-3 or TRBV12-4 and TRBJ1-5; tentative D call: TRBD1 (6 bases). The CDR3 is 15 residues long. The V end lost 5 bases, the J end lost 0 bases, and 11 bases lay between the germline ends. The CDR3 coding sequence is TGTGCCAGCAGTCAACAGGGTAATAGCAATCAGCCCCAGCATTTT. Protein sequence: CASSQQGNSNQPQHF.

This clonotype was recorded many times. This rearrangement joins TRBV12-3 or TRBV12-4 to TRBJ2-2, with D possibly called TRBD1 or TRBD2 (5 bases each). This CDR3 contains 15 residues. With 6 bases removed from V and 2 bases from J, the gap between germline ends came to 13 bases. The CDR3 coding sequence is TGTGCCAGCAGCCCCCGAGGGGCTAACACCGGGGAGCTGTTTTTT. Its translation is CASSPRGANTGELFF.

This clonotype has ten or more counts. The genes are TRBV24-1 and TRBJ1-1, with D perhaps matching TRBD1 (6 bases). V was shortened by 4 bases and J by 4 bases, with 9 bases between the two germline ends. CDR1 is KGHDR and CDR2 is SFDVKD in the germline V gene. The CDR3 runs to 13 residues. The CDR3 bases are TGTGCCACCAGTGACCCGGACAGCACTGAAGCTTTCTTT. Its protein is CATSDPDSTEAFF.

The V and J genes are TRBV20-1 and TRBJ2-7, with 9 nucleotides matching TRBD2. Looked up from germline, CDR1 is DFQATT and CDR2 is SNEGSKA (reference sequence). V shed 5 bases, J shed 2 bases, and the junction held 4 bases outside the gene matches. CDR3 length: 13 amino acids. This chain's CDR3 is CSAASGTTYEQYF. The CDR3 DNA sequence: TGCAGTGCTGCTAGCGGGACCACCTACGAGCAGTACTTC.